The next 15 T cell receptor beta chains were all read from a single sample in a study of cytomegalovirus exposure and HLA in healthy donors. This table comes from immunoSEQ multiplex PCR, and its TCRdb copy is limited to in-frame clones, with some not included. Among 110,000 to 150,000 clones listed, 80% to 90% were seen once. Sequencing input: PBMCs. Receptors were obtained from a man aged 18 to 29 in good health and CMV-seronegative.

The chain employs TRBV18 and TRBJ2-1, with TRBD1 matching over 9 bases. The CDR3 extends over 16 amino acids. Germline V gives CDR1 KGHSH, CDR2 LQKENI. Germline trimming cut 0 bases from V and 6 bases from J; bases unmatched to any gene: 6. CDR3 DNA: TGTGCCAGCTCACCACCCTCCGGGACAGGGACCAATGAGCAGTTCTTC. It is translated as CASSPPSGTGTNEQFF.

Only a few counts were recorded for this clone. V gene TRBV6-5 combines with J gene TRBJ1-2; TRBD1 agrees at 8 bases. The V gene end was trimmed by 2 bases and the J gene end by 8 bases; junction bases not matched to a gene: 7. Germline V CDR1 and CDR2: MNHEY, SVGAGI. CDR3 size: 14 residues. The CDR3 bases are TGTGCCAGCAGTTACCTCAGGGGGCGCTTGGGCTACACCTTC. It translates to CASSYLRGRLGYTF.

The chain joins TRBV5-6 to TRBJ1-2; D call uncertain. The germline V and J ends were trimmed by 2 bases and 1 base, with 6 bases remaining between them. The germline gives CDR1 SGHDT, CDR2 YYEEEE. This CDR3 spans 13 amino acids. This CDR3 reads CASSFRDNYGYTF. The CDR3 DNA reads TGTGCCAGCAGCTTTCGCGATAACTATGGCTACACCTTC. The full variable domain, in which reference TRBV5-6 and TRBJ1-2 provide the parts outside the CDR3, is DAGVTQSPTHLIKTRGQQVTLRCSPKSGHDTVSWYQQALGQGPQFIFQYYEEEERQRGNFPDRFSGHQFPNYSSELNVNALLLGDSALYLCASSFRDNYGYTFGSGTRLTVV.

This chain uses TRBV6-1 with TRBJ2-5, with 9 bases that match TRBD2. V dropped 4 bases and J dropped 6; count of bases not matched to a gene: 6. Germline CDR1 is MNHNS and CDR2 is SASEGT. The CDR3 contains 14 residues. This chain's CDR3 is CASSVSAGGQTQYF. CDR3 nucleotides: TGTGCCAGCAGTGTTTCCGCGGGGGGGCAGACCCAGTACTTC.

This sequence joins TRBV19 and TRBJ1-1; 10 nucleotides line up with TRBD1. The ends lost 9 bases at V and 1 base at J; junction bases unmatched: 14. This CDR3 is built from 17 residues. Germline-derived CDR1 and CDR2 are LNHDA and SQIVND (reference sequence). CDR3 region: CASHSRDRGGWNTEAFF. CDR3 in DNA: TGTGCCAGCCACTCCCGGGACAGGGGAGGTTGGAACACTGAAGCTTTCTTT.

The gene calls are TRBV6-5 and TRBJ1-2; 7 bases fit TRBD1. Trimming took 6 bases from V and 3 from J; bases not matched to a gene: 1. This CDR3 spans 12 amino acids. Looked up from germline, CDR1 is MNHEY and CDR2 is SVGAGI. The CDR3 loop is CASRGTDYGYTF. CDR3 DNA sequence: TGTGCCAGCAGGGGGACAGACTATGGCTACACCTTC.

The rearrangement links TRBV10-3 to TRBJ2-3; D remains ambiguous. Germline CDR1 reads ENHRY; CDR2 reads SYGVKD. CDR3 length: 16 amino acids. Trimming shortened V by 1 base and J by 6 bases, and 17 bases separated the two germline ends. CDR3 in amino acids: CAISEYETGKKDTQYF. CDR3 coding DNA: TGTGCCATCAGTGAGTACGAGACTGGCAAAAAGGATACGCAGTATTTT.

This clone came up once. The chain is built from TRBV19 and TRBJ2-3, with D possibly being TRBD2 (5 bases). Trimming left V 6 bases short and J 1 base short, with 11 bases between. The CDR3 covers 14 residues. Per the germline V gene, CDR1 is LNHDA and CDR2 is SQIVND (reference sequence). The CDR3 sequence is CASSPTEGTDTQYF. CDR3 nucleotide sequence: TGTGCCAGTAGCCCTACGGAGGGCACAGATACGCAGTATTTT.

The V gene is TRBV27, the J gene TRBJ1-2; 9 nucleotides align to TRBD1. Germline V gene lookup returns CDR1 MNHEY and CDR2 SMNVEV (reference sequence). V gave up 6 bases and J gave up 2 bases; unmatched junction bases: 13. CDR3 length equals 17 residues. The CDR3 DNA reads TGTGCCAGCAGCACCCTAACCGGGACAGGGATCAACTATGGCTACACCTTC. It encodes CASSTLTGTGINYGYTF.

V is TRBV4-2 and J is TRBJ1-6; TRBD1 is a possible D gene (5 bases). Germline values: CDR1 LGHNA, CDR2 YNFKEQ. The CDR3 sequence is 16 residues long. V was pared by 4 bases and J by 9 bases, with 19 bases between. CDR3 in amino acids: CASSREGLGASSPLHF. The CDR3 DNA follows: TGTGCCAGCAGCCGGGAGGGACTGGGTGCCTCTTCACCCCTCCACTTT.

The chain carries TRBV5-6 and TRBJ2-7, with D possibly matching TRBD2 (5 bases). V was cut by 2 bases and J by 3 bases, with 18 bases left in between. Germline values: CDR1 SGHDT, CDR2 YYEEEE. This CDR3 is 16 amino acids long. The CDR3 loop is CASSLGLETENYEQYF. In DNA, the CDR3 is TGTGCCAGCAGCTTAGGACTGGAAACAGAGAACTACGAGCAGTACTTC. The full variable domain, its missing parts supplied by reference TRBV5-6 and TRBJ2-7, is DAGVTQSPTHLIKTRGQQVTLRCSPKSGHDTVSWYQQALGQGPQFIFQYYEEEERQRGNFPDRFSGHQFPNYSSELNVNALLLGDSALYLCASSLGLETENYEQYFGPGTRLTVT.

The V and J genes are TRBV19 and TRBJ2-1; possible D gene TRBD2, 6 bases. Per the germline V gene, CDR1 is LNHDA and CDR2 is SQIVND (reference sequence). The CDR3 is made up of 13 amino acids. V dropped 3 bases and J dropped 8 bases, with 11 bases sitting between them. The CDR3, as DNA: TGTGCCAGTAGTATCGGGCTAGCGTATGAGCAGTTCTTC. This gives the protein CASSIGLAYEQFF.

The rearrangement uses TRBV15 and TRBJ2-2, with 10 positions matching TRBD2. The CDR3 consists of 17 residues. V was clipped by 3 bases and J by 7 bases; unmatched bases: 11. Germline CDR1 LNHNV, CDR2 YYDKDF (reference sequence). This CDR3 is CATSRPLERGGIGELFF. CDR3 coding DNA: TGTGCCACCAGCAGGCCCCTGGAGCGGGGGGGAATCGGGGAGCTGTTTTTT.

The gene calls are TRBV13 and TRBJ2-1; TRBD2 matches at 9 bases. Germline V lookup: CDR1 PRHDT, CDR2 FYEKMQ (reference sequence). The CDR3 is made up of 12 amino acids. Unmatched junction bases numbered 0, after V lost 5 bases and J lost 7 bases. CDR3 sequence (DNA): TGTGCCAGCAGCCTAGCGGGGAATGAGCAGTTCTTC. This encodes CASSLAGNEQFF. The whole variable domain, remainder taken from reference TRBV13 and TRBJ2-1, is AAGVIQSPRHLIKEKRETATLKCYPIPRHDTVYWYQQGPGQDPQFLISFYEKMQSDKGSIPDRFSAQQFSDYHSELNMSSLELGDSALYFCASSLAGNEQFFGPGTRLTVL.

This clone was picked up a small number of times. The chain links TRBV6-5 to TRBJ2-1; a possible D gene is TRBD2 (6 bases). Trimming left V 2 bases short and J 2 bases short, with 10 bases between. CDR3 length: 15 amino acids. Germline CDR1 is MNHEY and CDR2 is SVGAGI. The CDR3 loop reads CASSYSERAYNEQFF. The CDR3 region has the DNA TGTGCCAGCAGTTACAGCGAGCGGGCCTACAATGAGCAGTTCTTC.